The 30 T cell receptor beta chains given below trace back to one sample, sequenced in a study of cytomegalovirus exposure and HLA in healthy donors. The PCR made use of 60 Vbeta and 13 Jbeta primers. Produced via immunoSEQ multiplex PCR; TCRdb's table is partial and in-frame only. The table lists 150,000 to 200,000 clones, approximately 80% of them singletons. The sample comprised PBMCs. The receptors shown here come from a woman aged 40-49 years in good health and CMV-seronegative.

DNA of the CDR3: TGTGCCAGCAGTAACAGGGGGCTCGCGAACACCGGGGAGCTGTTTTTT. Residues: CASSNRGLANTGELFF. The chain combines TRBV25-1 with TRBJ2-2; 9 nucleotides align to TRBD1. The CDR3 totals 16 residues. V shed 5 bases and J 0 bases; nucleotides not matched to a gene: 4. CDR1 MGHDK and CDR2 SYGVNS come from the germline V gene.

This clone was seen only a few times. CDR3 DNA sequence: TGTGCCAGCAGTAGAGAGGGGGTCACACGCACCATATATTTT. Translation: CASSREGVTRTIYF. The chain uses TRBV2 and TRBJ1-3; possibly TRBD1 for D (6 bases). Germline-derived CDR1 and CDR2 are SNHLY and FYNNEI. V lost 5 bases to trimming and J lost 9 bases, with 17 bases between them. This CDR3 has 14 residues.

V gene TRBV19 combines with J gene TRBJ2-2; maybe TRBD2 (6 bases). Trimming stripped 7 bases from V and 5 bases from J, with 14 bases between. Germline assignment: CDR1 LNHDA and CDR2 SQIVND (reference sequence). There are 14 residues in the CDR3. CDR3: CASTLGRVTGELFF. As DNA, the CDR3 is TGTGCCAGTACCCTCGGGAGAGTAACCGGGGAGCTGTTTTTT.

Only a few counts were recorded for this clone. The chain links TRBV5-6 to TRBJ1-3, with TRBD1 matching over 11 bases. This CDR3 has 16 residues. V lost 4 bases to trimming and J lost 3 bases; unmatched junction nucleotides: 6. Germline-derived CDR1 and CDR2 are SGHDT and YYEEEE. The CDR3, as DNA: TGTGCCAGCAGCCTCAGAGGGACAGGGGGTGGAAACACCATATATTTT. Residues: CASSLRGTGGGNTIYF.

J is TRBJ2-7 and V is TRBV23-1; 9 bases fit TRBD2. TRBV23-1 is designated an ORF whose function remains uncertain. The J segment lost 5 bases and the V segment lost 2 bases, leaving 16 bases of the junction unmatched. CDR3 length: 18 residues. The CDR3 is CASSQGRLAGFRIHEQYV. DNA for the CDR3: TGCGCCAGCAGTCAAGGGCGGCTAGCGGGATTCCGCATCCACGAGCAGTACGTC.

The V and J genes are TRBV27 and TRBJ1-4; the D is unclear. Germline-derived CDR1 and CDR2 are MNHEY and SMNVEV (reference sequence). The CDR3 runs 14 residues. V was trimmed by 6 bases and J by 7 bases, leaving 15 bases between them. The CDR3: CASRGMARGEKLFF. Here the CDR3 DNA reads TGTGCCAGCAGGGGTATGGCTCGGGGTGAAAAACTGTTTTTT.

The J gene is TRBJ1-3, the V gene TRBV15, with D possibly TRBD1 on 5 matching bases. V lost 0 bases to trimming and J lost 4 bases, with 10 bases between them. The CDR3 runs to 15 residues. In germline, CDR1 is LNHNV, CDR2 YYDKDF (reference sequence). The DNA of the CDR3 is TGTGCCACCAGCAGAGATCGGGGGTTGGGAAACACCATATATTTT. It is translated as CATSRDRGLGNTIYF.

The chain combines TRBV6-1 with TRBJ2-7; TRBD2 aligns across 9 bases. CDR1 MNHNS and CDR2 SASEGT come from the germline V gene. The CDR3 spans 16 residues. Trimming removed 3 bases from V and 7 bases from J; junction bases left unmatched: 13. The CDR3 protein is CASSDPGLAYFGEQYF. CDR3 coding DNA: TGTGCCAGCAGTGACCCGGGACTAGCCTATTTCGGGGAGCAGTACTTC.

The rearrangement uses TRBV7-2 and TRBJ2-3; 12 bases are a match to TRBD1. The V and J ends lost 5 bases and 5 bases, in that order; junction bases with no gene match: 8. CDR3 length: 16 amino acids. Germline values: CDR1 SGHTA, CDR2 FQGNSA. The CDR3 DNA reads TGTGCCAGCAGCCCCCTGGGACAGGGGGCGGGAGATACGCAGTATTTT. It specifies CASSPLGQGAGDTQYF.

This chain links TRBV15 with TRBJ2-3; 13 nucleotides align to TRBD2. The junction had 5 bases not matched to a gene; V was cut back by 0 bases and J by 5 bases. The CDR3 is 17 amino acids. CDR1 is LNHNV, CDR2 YYDKDF, per germline (reference sequence). The CDR3 here is CATSRDPGLAGRDTQYF. The CDR3 DNA sequence: TGTGCCACCAGCAGAGACCCGGGACTAGCGGGGAGAGATACGCAGTATTTT.

This clone was counted once. The chain has TRBV9 and TRBJ2-1, with TRBD2 identical over 7 bases. From germline, CDR1 is SGDLS and CDR2 YYNGEE. The CDR3 runs to 16 residues. V shed 0 bases, J shed 6 bases, and the junction held 9 bases outside the gene matches. The CDR3 coding sequence is TGTGCCAGCAGCGTAGGCGGATGGGAGGGCACCAATGAGCAGTTCTTC. It translates to CASSVGGWEGTNEQFF.

The rearrangement links TRBV7-2 to TRBJ1-1; D might be TRBD1 (5 bases). V was pared by 5 bases and J by 5 bases, with 18 bases between. This CDR3 region has 15 residues. Per the germline V gene, CDR1 is SGHTA and CDR2 is FQGNSA. The CDR3 region has the DNA TGTGCCAGCAGCACACGCGGGGGGGGAGGGACTGAAGCTTTCTTT. Translating gives CASSTRGGGGTEAFF.

CDR3 loop: CASKGRGGQETQYF. Here the CDR3 DNA reads TGCGCCAGCAAGGGCAGAGGGGGTCAAGAGACCCAGTACTTC. The chain uses TRBV4-1 and TRBJ2-5; a weak D match, TRBD1 (6 bases). Between the trimmed V and J ends, which lost 7 bases and 2 bases, there was a span of 14 bases. CDR3 length: 14 amino acids. Germline assignment: CDR1 MGHRA and CDR2 YSYEKL.

The chain employs TRBV4-3 and TRBJ2-3; no definite D call. CDR1 and CDR2 (germline): LGHNA, YSLEER. The length of the CDR3 is 16 residues. The ends were cut back, 0 bases at V and 0 bases at J, with 10 bases in the middle. Here the CDR3 DNA reads TGCGCCAGCAGCCAAGAGGTTGCGATTAGCACAGATACGCAGTATTTT. Protein product: CASSQEVAISTDTQYF.

The chain recombines TRBV19 with TRBJ1-5; D uncertain. Per the germline V gene, CDR1 is LNHDA and CDR2 is SQIVND (reference sequence). The CDR3 totals 13 residues. V was pared by 7 bases and J by 1 base, with 8 bases between. The CDR3 nucleotides read TGTGCCAGTAACATAAGAAGCAATCAGCCCCAGCATTTT. It yields the protein CASNIRSNQPQHF.

The J gene is TRBJ2-7, the V gene TRBV7-2; 9 bases match TRBD2. The CDR3 consists of 16 residues. V lost 2 bases and J lost 0; bases outside the gene matches: 5. Germline V gene lookup returns CDR1 SGHTA and CDR2 FQGNSA. CDR3 DNA: TGTGCCAGCAGCTTAAGAGCGGGAGGTTACTCCTACGAGCAGTACTTC. Translation gives CASSLRAGGYSYEQYF.

The chain uses TRBV30 and TRBJ2-5; D remains ambiguous. The CDR3 covers 13 residues. Trimming left V 5 bases short and J 2 bases short, with 12 bases between. Germline-derived CDR1 and CDR2 are GTSNPN and SVGIG (reference sequence). CDR3 bases: TGTGCCTGGGCGACGACATTACAAGAGACCCAGTACTTC. As protein: CAWATTLQETQYF.

The chain recombines TRBV7-7 with TRBJ2-3, with 7 bases that match TRBD2. The junction had 12 bases not matched to a gene; V was cut back by 5 bases and J by 4 bases. Germline V gene lookup returns CDR1 SSHAT and CDR2 FNYEAQ (reference sequence). This CDR3 has 16 amino acids. The CDR3 sequence is CASSRSPAGVADTQYF. The CDR3, as DNA: TGTGCCAGCAGCCGAAGCCCCGCGGGAGTCGCAGATACGCAGTATTTT.

The CDR3 loop reads CASSGQGDYGYTF. The CDR3 DNA is TGTGCCAGTAGCGGACAGGGAGACTATGGCTACACCTTC. V and J are TRBV19 and TRBJ1-2; 8 bases align to TRBD1. Germline V gene data show CDR1 as LNHDA and CDR2 as SQIVND (reference sequence). The J segment lost 3 bases and the V segment lost 6 bases, leaving 3 bases of the junction unmatched. This CDR3 comprises 13 residues. The whole variable domain, filled in from reference TRBV19 and TRBJ1-2, reads DGGITQSPKYLFRKEGQNVTLSCEQNLNHDAMYWYRQDPGQGLRLIYYSQIVNDFQKGDIAEGYSVSREKKESFPLTVTSAQKNPTAFYLCASSGQGDYGYTFGSGTRLTVV.

This sequence joins TRBV7-8 and TRBJ1-1; no firm D call. With 1 base removed from V and 6 bases from J, the gap between germline ends came to 9 bases. The CDR3 is 13 residues long. Germline assignment: CDR1 SGHVS and CDR2 FQNEAQ. CDR3 nucleotides: TGTGCCAGCAGCTTAGGTCCCGGGGCTGAAGCTTTCTTT. Its translation is CASSLGPGAEAFF. Full variable domain (outside the CDR3, taken from reference TRBV7-8 and TRBJ1-1): GAGVSQSPRYKVAKRGQDVALRCDPISGHVSLFWYQQALGQGPEFLTYFQNEAQLDKSGLPSDRFFAERPEGSVSTLKIQRTQQEDSAVYLCASSLGPGAEAFFGQGTRLTVV.

The CDR3 region has the DNA TGTGCCAGCAGCCTCAGACCCGGGGTCGGGGAGACCCAGTACTTC. This encodes CASSLRPGVGETQYF. The chain joins TRBV7-2 to TRBJ2-5; D may be TRBD2 (5 bases). This CDR3 is built from 15 residues. Germline assignment: CDR1 SGHTA and CDR2 FQGNSA. The ends were cut back, 5 bases at V and 5 bases at J, with 18 bases in the middle.

This clone has a handful of counts. The chain has TRBV5-1 and TRBJ2-1; possibly TRBD2 for D (6 bases). The germline V gene encodes CDR1 SGHRS and CDR2 YFSETQ. The CDR3 sequence is 12 residues long. Trimming took off 4 bases at V and 9 bases at J, with 11 bases between the two ends. The CDR3 nucleotides are TGCGCCAGCAGCCCCGGGCGGGGTGAGCAGTTCTTC. It is translated as CASSPGRGEQFF.

V gene TRBV9 combines with J gene TRBJ2-1; TRBD1 matches at 8 bases. CDR3 length: 16 amino acids. The J segment lost 8 bases and the V segment lost 6 bases, leaving 16 bases of the junction unmatched. CDR1 is SGDLS, CDR2 YYNGEE, per germline. The CDR3 DNA reads TGTGCCAGCAACGGAGGGTGGGGACAGGCGTACCATGAGCAGTTCTTC. Translation gives CASNGGWGQAYHEQFF.

This chain links TRBV29-1 with TRBJ2-1; 10 bases align to TRBD2. The CDR3 consists of 13 residues. Per the germline V gene, CDR1 is SQVTM and CDR2 is ANQGSEA. Germline trimming cut 7 bases from V and 2 bases from J; bases unmatched to any gene: 2. The CDR3: CSASGRAYNEQFF. The CDR3 nucleotides are TGCAGCGCAAGCGGGAGGGCCTACAATGAGCAGTTCTTC.

V and J are TRBV25-1 and TRBJ2-3, with 8 bases aligning to TRBD2. The J segment lost 1 base and the V segment lost 3 bases, leaving 12 bases of the junction unmatched. The germline V gene has CDR1 MGHDK and CDR2 SYGVNS. The length of the CDR3 is 18 residues. Here the CDR3 reads CASSDPYLLADGTDTQYF. DNA for the CDR3: TGTGCCAGCAGTGACCCCTACCTACTAGCGGATGGCACAGATACGCAGTATTTT. Filled out from reference TRBV25-1 and TRBJ2-3, the complete variable domain reads EADIYQTPRYLVIGTGKKITLECSQTMGHDKMYWYQQDPGMELHLIHYSYGVNSTEKGDLSSESTVSRIRTEHFPLTLESARPSHTSQYLCASSDPYLLADGTDTQYFGPGTRLTVL.

J is TRBJ1-1 and V is TRBV27, with a tentative D call TRBD1 (5 bases). The CDR3 consists of 17 residues. Germline V gene data show CDR1 as MNHEY and CDR2 as SMNVEV (reference sequence). V lost 3 bases, J lost 1 base, and 18 bases lay in between. The CDR3, as DNA: TGTGCCAGCAGTTTGGTGGGGCAGGGCTCTCCGAACACTGAAGCTTTCTTT. This encodes CASSLVGQGSPNTEAFF.

The rearrangement joins TRBV11-3 to TRBJ2-1, with 8 positions matching TRBD2. Germline assignment: CDR1 SGHNT and CDR2 YENEEA. The junction had 4 bases not matched to a gene; V was cut back by 5 bases and J by 4 bases. The CDR3 extends over 14 amino acids. CDR3 region: CASSPGGIYNEQFF. The CDR3 bases are TGTGCCAGCAGCCCGGGGGGGATATACAATGAGCAGTTCTTC.

In its sample, this clone was seen a few times. The chain carries TRBV7-9 and TRBJ1-2, with 8 bases aligning to TRBD1. Germline V gene data show CDR1 as SEHNR and CDR2 as FQNEAQ (reference sequence). The junction had 9 bases not matched to a gene; V was cut back by 0 bases and J by 6 bases. The CDR3 totals 16 residues. CDR3 nucleotide sequence: TGTGCCAGCAGCTTAGCGGTCGGCGGGACAGGAGATGGCTACACCTTC. Translating it yields CASSLAVGGTGDGYTF.

The gene calls are TRBV29-1 and TRBJ1-2; 7 bases are a match to TRBD1. CDR1 and CDR2 from the germline V gene are SQVTM and ANQGSEA. V dropped 6 bases and J dropped 3; count of bases not matched to a gene: 7. CDR3 size: 13 residues. CDR3 in DNA: TGCAGCGTCAACTGGGACAGCCACTATGGCTACACCTTC. Protein product: CSVNWDSHYGYTF.

This clone occurred once. This rearrangement joins TRBV25-1 to TRBJ2-5; 8 bases match TRBD2. In germline, CDR1 is MGHDK, CDR2 SYGVNS. After removal of 9 bases from V and 2 bases from J, the junction contained 5 bases not matched to a gene. The CDR3 loop spans 13 amino acids. The DNA for the CDR3 is TGTGCCAGTACTACTAGCGGTCAAGAGACCCAGTACTTC. Protein: CASTTSGQETQYF.